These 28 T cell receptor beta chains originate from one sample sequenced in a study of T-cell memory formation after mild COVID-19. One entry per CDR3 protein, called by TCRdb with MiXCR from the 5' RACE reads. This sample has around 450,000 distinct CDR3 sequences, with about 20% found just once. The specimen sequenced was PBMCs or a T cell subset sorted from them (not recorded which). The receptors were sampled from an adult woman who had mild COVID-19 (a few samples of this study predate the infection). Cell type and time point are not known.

CDR3: CASSHRGRSNQPQHF. The CDR3 DNA is TGTGCCAGCAGCCACAGGGGTAGGAGCAATCAGCCCCAGCATTTT. V gene TRBV7-2 combines with J gene TRBJ1-5; the match to TRBD1 covers 7 bases. The CDR3 runs 15 residues. V lost 5 bases to trimming and J lost 1 base; unmatched junction nucleotides: 5. Germline assignment: CDR1 SGHTA and CDR2 FQGNSA.

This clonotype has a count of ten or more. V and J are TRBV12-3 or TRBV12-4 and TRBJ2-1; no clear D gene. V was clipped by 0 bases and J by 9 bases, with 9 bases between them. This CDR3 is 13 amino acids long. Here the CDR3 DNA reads TGTGCCAGCAGTTTAGCGCACCTTCCTGAGCAGTTCTTC. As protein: CASSLAHLPEQFF.

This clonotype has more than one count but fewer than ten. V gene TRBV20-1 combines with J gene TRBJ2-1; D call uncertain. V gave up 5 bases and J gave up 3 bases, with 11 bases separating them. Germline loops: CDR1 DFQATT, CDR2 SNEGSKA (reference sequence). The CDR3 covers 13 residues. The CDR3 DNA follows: TGCAGTGCTGACCTAGGGTACTACAATGAGCAGTTCTTC. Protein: CSADLGYYNEQFF.

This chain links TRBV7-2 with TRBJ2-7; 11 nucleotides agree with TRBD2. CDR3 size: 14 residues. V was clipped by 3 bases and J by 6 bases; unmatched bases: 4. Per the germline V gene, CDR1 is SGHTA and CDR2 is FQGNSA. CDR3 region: CASSLAGTSGEQYF. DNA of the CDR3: TGTGCCAGCAGCTTGGCTGGGACTAGCGGCGAGCAGTACTTC.

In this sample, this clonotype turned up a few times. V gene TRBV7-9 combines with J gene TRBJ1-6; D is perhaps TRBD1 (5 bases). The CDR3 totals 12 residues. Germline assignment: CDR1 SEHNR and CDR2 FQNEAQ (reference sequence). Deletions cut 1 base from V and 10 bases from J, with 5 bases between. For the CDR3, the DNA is TGTGCCAGCAGCTTAGGACAGTCACCCCTCCACTTT. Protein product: CASSLGQSPLHF.

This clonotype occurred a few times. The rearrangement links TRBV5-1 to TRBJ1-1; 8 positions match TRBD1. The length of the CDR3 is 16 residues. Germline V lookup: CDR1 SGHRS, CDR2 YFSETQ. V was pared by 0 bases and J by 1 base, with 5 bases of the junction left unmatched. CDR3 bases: TGCGCCAGCAGCTTGGAGACAGGGGCCAGGAACACTGAAGCTTTCTTT. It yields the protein CASSLETGARNTEAFF. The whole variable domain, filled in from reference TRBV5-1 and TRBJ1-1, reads KAGVTQTPRYLIKTRGQQVTLSCSPISGHRSVSWYQQTPGQGLQFLFEYFSETQRNKGNFPGRFSGRQFSNSRSEMNVSTLELGDSALYLCASSLETGARNTEAFFGQGTRLTVV.

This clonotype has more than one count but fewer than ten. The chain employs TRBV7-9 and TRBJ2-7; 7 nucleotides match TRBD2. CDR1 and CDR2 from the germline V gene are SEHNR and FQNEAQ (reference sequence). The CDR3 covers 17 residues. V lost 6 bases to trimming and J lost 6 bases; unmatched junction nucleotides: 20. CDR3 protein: CASSHRAGEEWTAEQYF. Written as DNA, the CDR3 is TGTGCCAGCAGTCATCGCGCGGGGGAGGAATGGACGGCCGAGCAGTACTTC. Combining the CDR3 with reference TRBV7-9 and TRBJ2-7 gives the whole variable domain DTGVSQNPRHKITKRGQNVTFRCDPISEHNRLYWYRQTLGQGPEFLTYFQNEAQLEKSRLLSDRFSAERPKGSFSTLEIQRTEQGDSAMYLCASSHRAGEEWTAEQYFGPGTRLTVT.

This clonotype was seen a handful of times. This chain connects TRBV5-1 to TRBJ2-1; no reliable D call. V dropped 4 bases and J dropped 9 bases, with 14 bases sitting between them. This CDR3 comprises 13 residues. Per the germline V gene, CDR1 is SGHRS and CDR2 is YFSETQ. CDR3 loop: CASSPNQPVEQFF. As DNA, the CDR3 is TGCGCCAGCAGCCCTAATCAGCCCGTTGAGCAGTTCTTC.

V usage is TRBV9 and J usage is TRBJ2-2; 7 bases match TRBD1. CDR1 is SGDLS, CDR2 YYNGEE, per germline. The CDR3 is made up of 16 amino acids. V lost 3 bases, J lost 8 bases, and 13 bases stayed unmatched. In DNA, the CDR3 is TGTGCCAGCAGCGATCGACAGGGCAGGGCTCAAGGGGAGCTGTTTTTT. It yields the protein CASSDRQGRAQGELFF.

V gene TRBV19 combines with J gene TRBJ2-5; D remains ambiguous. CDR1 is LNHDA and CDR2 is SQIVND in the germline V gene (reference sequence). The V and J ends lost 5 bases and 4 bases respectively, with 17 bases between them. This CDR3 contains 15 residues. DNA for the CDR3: TGTGCCAGTAGTGCGAGGACGGATCCTATAGAGACCCAGTACTTC. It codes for CASSARTDPIETQYF.

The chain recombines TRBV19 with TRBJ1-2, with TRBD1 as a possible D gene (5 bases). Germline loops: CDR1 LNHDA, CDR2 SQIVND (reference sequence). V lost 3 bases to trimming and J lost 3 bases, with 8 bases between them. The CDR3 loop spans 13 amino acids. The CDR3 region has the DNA TGTGCCAGTAGTATCAAGGGGTACTATGGCTACACCTTC. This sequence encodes CASSIKGYYGYTF.

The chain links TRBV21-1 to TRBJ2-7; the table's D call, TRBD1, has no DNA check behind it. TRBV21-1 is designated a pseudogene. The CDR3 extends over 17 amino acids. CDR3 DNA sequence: TGTGCCAGCAGCAAAAACACGGGTCCCCGGGGGGCCTACGAGCAGTACTTC. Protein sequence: CASSKNTGPRGAYEQYF.

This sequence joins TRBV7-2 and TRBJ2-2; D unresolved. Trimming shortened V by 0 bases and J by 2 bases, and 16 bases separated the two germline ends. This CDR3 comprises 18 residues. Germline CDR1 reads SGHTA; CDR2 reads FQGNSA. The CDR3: CASSLASIPFGNTGELFF. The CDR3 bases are TGTGCCAGCAGCTTAGCCTCTATCCCCTTTGGCAACACCGGGGAGCTGTTTTTT.

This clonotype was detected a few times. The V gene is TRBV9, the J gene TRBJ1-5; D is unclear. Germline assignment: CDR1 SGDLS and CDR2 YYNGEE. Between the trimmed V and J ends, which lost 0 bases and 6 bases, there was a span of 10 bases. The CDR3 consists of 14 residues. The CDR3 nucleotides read TGTGCCAGCAGCGTAGGACACCTTGGTCAGCCCCAGCATTTT. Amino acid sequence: CASSVGHLGQPQHF.

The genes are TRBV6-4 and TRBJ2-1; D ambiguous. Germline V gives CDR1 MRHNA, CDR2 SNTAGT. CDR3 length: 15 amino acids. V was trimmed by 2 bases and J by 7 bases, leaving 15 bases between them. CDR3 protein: CASSDRGRVGNEQFF. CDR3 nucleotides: TGTGCCAGCAGTGACAGAGGAAGAGTGGGGAATGAGCAGTTCTTC.

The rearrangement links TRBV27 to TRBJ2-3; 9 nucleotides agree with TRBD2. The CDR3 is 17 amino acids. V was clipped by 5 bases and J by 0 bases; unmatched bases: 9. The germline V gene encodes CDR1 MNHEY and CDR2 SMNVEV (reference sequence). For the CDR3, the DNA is TGTGCCAGCAGTCAAAATAGACTAGCGGTCAGCACAGATACGCAGTATTTT. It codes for CASSQNRLAVSTDTQYF.

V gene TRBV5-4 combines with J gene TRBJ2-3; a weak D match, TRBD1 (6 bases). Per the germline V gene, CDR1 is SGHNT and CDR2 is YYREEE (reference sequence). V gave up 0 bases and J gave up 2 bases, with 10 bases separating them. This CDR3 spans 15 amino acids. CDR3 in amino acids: CASSLGGQITDTQYF. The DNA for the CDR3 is TGTGCCAGCAGCTTGGGAGGACAGATCACAGATACGCAGTATTTT.

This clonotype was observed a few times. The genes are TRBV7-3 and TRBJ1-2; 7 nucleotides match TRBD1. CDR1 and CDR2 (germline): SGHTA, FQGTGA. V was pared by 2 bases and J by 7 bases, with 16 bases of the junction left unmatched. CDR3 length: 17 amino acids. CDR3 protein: CASSLDGGGAGRSGYTF. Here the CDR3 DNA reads TGTGCCAGCAGCTTAGACGGAGGGGGCGCGGGCCGGAGTGGCTACACCTTC. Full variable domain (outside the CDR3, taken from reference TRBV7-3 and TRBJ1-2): GAGVSQTPSNKVTEKGKYVELRCDPISGHTALYWYRQSLGQGPEFLIYFQGTGAADDSGLPNDRFFAVRPEGSVSTLKIQRTERGDSAVYLCASSLDGGGAGRSGYTFGSGTRLTVV.

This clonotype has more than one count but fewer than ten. For the CDR3, the DNA is TGTGCCAGCTCACCCAACGGACAGGGGGGCACAGATACGCAGTATTTT. Protein: CASSPNGQGGTDTQYF. The chain employs TRBV18 and TRBJ2-3, with 10 bases that match TRBD1. Germline CDR1 and CDR2: KGHSH and LQKENI. V was clipped by 3 bases and J by 1 base; unmatched bases: 4. This CDR3 has 16 amino acids.

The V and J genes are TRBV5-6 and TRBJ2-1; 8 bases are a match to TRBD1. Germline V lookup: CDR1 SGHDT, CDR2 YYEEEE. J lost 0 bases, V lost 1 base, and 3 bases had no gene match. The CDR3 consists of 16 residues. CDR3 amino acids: CASSLPGGPSYNEQFF. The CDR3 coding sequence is TGTGCCAGCAGCTTGCCAGGGGGCCCCTCCTACAATGAGCAGTTCTTC.

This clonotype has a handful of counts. The CDR3 DNA follows: TGCAGTGCTAGTGTCACGGGCGGGAACTCCTACGAGCAGTACTTC. This encodes CSASVTGGNSYEQYF. J is TRBJ2-7 and V is TRBV20-1; TRBD2 might be the D (6 bases). Germline-derived CDR1 and CDR2 are DFQATT and SNEGSKA (reference sequence). V shed 3 bases and J shed 0 bases, with 15 bases lying between them. The CDR3 runs to 15 residues.

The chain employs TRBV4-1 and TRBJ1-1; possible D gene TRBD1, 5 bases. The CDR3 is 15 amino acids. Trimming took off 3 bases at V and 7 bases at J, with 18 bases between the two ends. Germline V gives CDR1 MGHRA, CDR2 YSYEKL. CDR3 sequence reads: CASSQIGGGSLEAFF. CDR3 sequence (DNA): TGCGCCAGCAGCCAGATAGGCGGGGGTAGTCTTGAAGCTTTCTTT.

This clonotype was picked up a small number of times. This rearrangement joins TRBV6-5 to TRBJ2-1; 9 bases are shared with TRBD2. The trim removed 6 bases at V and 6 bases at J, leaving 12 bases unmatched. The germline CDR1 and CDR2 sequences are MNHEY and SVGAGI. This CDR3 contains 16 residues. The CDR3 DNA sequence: TGTGCCAGCAGCCGGCGGGGGGGGGCCCATGGCAATGAGCAGTTCTTC. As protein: CASSRRGGAHGNEQFF.

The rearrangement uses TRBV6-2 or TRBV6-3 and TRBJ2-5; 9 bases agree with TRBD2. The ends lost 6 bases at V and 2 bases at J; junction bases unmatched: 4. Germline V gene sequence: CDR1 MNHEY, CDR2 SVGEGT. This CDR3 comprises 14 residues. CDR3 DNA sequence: TGTGCCAGCAGCGATAGCGGGAGACAAGAGACCCAGTACTTC. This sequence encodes CASSDSGRQETQYF.

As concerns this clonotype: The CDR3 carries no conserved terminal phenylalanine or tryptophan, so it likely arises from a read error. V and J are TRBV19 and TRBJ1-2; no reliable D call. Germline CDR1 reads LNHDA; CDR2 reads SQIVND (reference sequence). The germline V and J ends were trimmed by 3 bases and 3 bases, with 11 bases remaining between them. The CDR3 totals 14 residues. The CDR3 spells CASSIVSSDYGYTS. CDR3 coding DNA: TGTGCCAGTAGTATCGTCTCCTCGGACTATGGCTACACCTCC.

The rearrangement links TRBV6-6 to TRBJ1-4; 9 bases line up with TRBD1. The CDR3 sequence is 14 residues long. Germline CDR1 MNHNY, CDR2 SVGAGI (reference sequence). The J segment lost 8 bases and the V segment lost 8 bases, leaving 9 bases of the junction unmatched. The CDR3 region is CASHLTGGREKLFF. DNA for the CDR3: TGTGCCAGCCATCTGACAGGGGGTAGAGAAAAACTGTTTTTT.

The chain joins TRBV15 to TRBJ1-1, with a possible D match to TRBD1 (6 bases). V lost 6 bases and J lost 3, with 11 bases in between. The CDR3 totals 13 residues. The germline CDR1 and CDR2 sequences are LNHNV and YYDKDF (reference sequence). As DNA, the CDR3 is TGTGCCACCAGTCAGGGGAGGTACACTGAAGCTTTCTTT. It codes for CATSQGRYTEAFF.

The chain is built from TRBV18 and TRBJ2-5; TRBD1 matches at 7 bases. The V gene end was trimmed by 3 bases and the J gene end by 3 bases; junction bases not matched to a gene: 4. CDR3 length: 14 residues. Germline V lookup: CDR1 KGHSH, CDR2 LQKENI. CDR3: CASSPPGTEETQYF. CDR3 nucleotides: TGTGCCAGCTCACCCCCCGGGACAGAAGAGACCCAGTACTTC.